Following are 27 T cell receptor beta chains from one sample sequenced in a study of shared clonotypes between healthy human individuals. Only in-frame clones appear in the TCRdb table, and some are missing; sequencing was by immunoSEQ multiplex PCR. This table holds roughly 1,800,000 clones, approximately 94% found once. The naive CD8 population came from CD45RO-negative cells selected for CCR7, without terminally differentiated effector memory CD45RA+ cells. Sequenced material: naive CD8+ T cells sorted from blood. The source of these receptors is a man aged 18 to 30 in good health.

The DNA for the CDR3 is TGCGCCAGCAGCTTGGAGGGACAGGGGAGTGGCACTGAAGCTTTCTTT. This sequence encodes CASSLEGQGSGTEAFF. This chain connects TRBV5-1 to TRBJ1-1; TRBD1 matches 10 bases. CDR1 is SGHRS, CDR2 YFSETQ, per germline. Trimming took 0 bases from V and 4 from J; bases not matched to a gene: 6. The CDR3 has 16 residues.

The J gene is TRBJ1-2, the V gene TRBV28; TRBD1 matches 7 bases. The CDR3 loop spans 13 amino acids. CDR1 and CDR2 from the germline V gene are MDHEN and SYDVKM. Trimming removed 6 bases from V and 8 bases from J; junction bases left unmatched: 9. CDR3 DNA: TGTGCCAGCAGCCCTGACAGGGTCGACGGCTACACCTTC. Protein: CASSPDRVDGYTF.

The chain couples TRBV2 to TRBJ2-7; D is ambiguous. CDR3 length equals 15 residues. V lost 1 base and J 0 bases, leaving 10 bases between the germline ends. Germline-derived CDR1 and CDR2 are SNHLY and FYNNEI. The CDR3 loop is CASSEVAGVSYEQYF. CDR3 nucleotide sequence: TGTGCCAGCAGTGAAGTAGCAGGTGTCTCCTACGAGCAGTACTTC.

Concerning this clone: The sample carries other DNA sequences with the same CDR3. The chain employs TRBV5-4 and TRBJ2-7, with a tentative D call TRBD1 (5 bases). V was pared by 1 base and J by 2 bases, with 7 bases between. CDR1 SGHNT and CDR2 YYREEE come from the germline V gene (reference sequence). The CDR3 runs 13 residues. CDR3 bases: TGTGCCAGCAGCTTGACAGGAGCCTACGAGCAGTACTTC. This encodes CASSLTGAYEQYF.

This clone was seen only once. V usage is TRBV4-3 and J usage is TRBJ1-6, with a tentative D call TRBD1 (5 bases). The germline CDR1 and CDR2 sequences are LGHNA and YSLEER. V was pared by 0 bases and J by 12 bases, with 15 bases between. This CDR3 contains 15 residues. CDR3 amino acids: CASSQDFWGKRPLHF. Written as DNA, the CDR3 is TGCGCCAGCAGCCAAGATTTCTGGGGCAAGAGACCCCTCCACTTT.

The chain couples TRBV5-1 to TRBJ2-7; 15 bases agree with TRBD2. The V gene end was trimmed by 3 bases and the J gene end by 6 bases; junction bases not matched to a gene: 7. The CDR3 totals 16 residues. CDR1 is SGHRS and CDR2 is YFSETQ in the germline V gene. DNA of the CDR3: TGCGCCAGCAGCTGGACCGGACTAGCGGGAGGGTTCGAGCAGTACTTC. Translating gives CASSWTGLAGGFEQYF.

There are a few counts of this clone. The J gene is TRBJ2-5, the V gene TRBV5-1; 8 bases match TRBD1. CDR3 size: 15 residues. Per the germline V gene, CDR1 is SGHRS and CDR2 is YFSETQ. V lost 0 bases to trimming and J lost 1 base; unmatched junction nucleotides: 2. The CDR3 sequence: CASSLGTGGQETQYF. Here the CDR3 DNA reads TGCGCCAGCAGCTTGGGAACAGGGGGCCAAGAGACCCAGTACTTC.

The V and J genes are TRBV6-1 and TRBJ1-3, with D uncertain. The CDR3 is 12 amino acids. The germline V and J ends were trimmed by 6 bases and 6 bases, with 9 bases remaining between them. Germline CDR1 reads MNHNS; CDR2 reads SASEGT. CDR3 residues: CASRDPPNTIYF. The CDR3 DNA sequence: TGTGCCAGCAGGGACCCGCCAAACACCATATATTTT.

The chain employs TRBV7-6 and TRBJ2-1, with 11 bases fitting TRBD2. The CDR3 has 15 residues. Germline CDR1 SGHVS, CDR2 FNYEAQ. V was clipped by 3 bases and J by 8 bases; unmatched bases: 6. CDR3 in DNA: TGTGCCAGCAGCTTGGTAGCGGGGGGGCCTTATGAGCAGTTCTTC. This translates into CASSLVAGGPYEQFF.

The DNA for the CDR3 is TGCGCCAGCAGCCCCCTTGGAGGGGGGGCCTCCTACGAGCAGTACTTC. This sequence encodes CASSPLGGGASYEQYF. The chain uses TRBV5-1 and TRBJ2-7, with a possible D match to TRBD2 (7 bases). Germline CDR1 reads SGHRS; CDR2 reads YFSETQ. Trimming stripped 4 bases from V and 0 bases from J, with 17 bases between. The CDR3 totals 16 residues.

CDR3 in DNA: TGCGCCAGCAGCTTGGCCCCGGGGGGCTATGGCTACACCTTC. It specifies CASSLAPGGYGYTF. The chain couples TRBV5-1 to TRBJ1-2, with D possibly being TRBD1 (5 bases). The germline CDR1 and CDR2 sequences are SGHRS and YFSETQ. This CDR3 has 14 amino acids. V was pared by 0 bases and J by 4 bases, with 10 bases between.

The chain uses TRBV4-1 and TRBJ2-7; D tentatively fits TRBD1 or TRBD2 (5 bases each). The CDR3 loop spans 15 amino acids. V lost 0 bases, J lost 3 bases, and 12 bases lay in between. Germline lookup yields CDR1 MGHRA and CDR2 YSYEKL. CDR3: CASSQEPGANYEQYF. The CDR3 nucleotides read TGCGCCAGCAGCCAAGAACCCGGGGCCAACTACGAGCAGTACTTC.

As for this clone: Other DNA sequences from this sample encode an identical CDR3 as well. J is TRBJ1-2 and V is TRBV5-1; TRBD1 aligns across 9 bases. Germline V gene data show CDR1 as SGHRS and CDR2 as YFSETQ. The CDR3 totals 14 residues. V gave up 4 bases and J gave up 4 bases; unmatched junction bases: 5. CDR3 sequence: CASSPTGGGYGYTF. For the CDR3, the DNA is TGCGCCAGCAGCCCTACAGGGGGCGGCTATGGCTACACCTTC.

The gene calls are TRBV10-3 and TRBJ1-1; TRBD1 might be the D (6 bases). The CDR3 is 15 amino acids. The germline V and J ends were trimmed by 6 bases and 5 bases, with 19 bases remaining between them. Per germline, CDR1 ENHRY and CDR2 SYGVKD. This chain's CDR3 is CAISPNREGATEAFF. Written as DNA, the CDR3 is TGTGCCATCAGCCCGAACAGGGAAGGGGCGACTGAAGCTTTCTTT.

The rearrangement joins TRBV25-1 to TRBJ1-5, with no clear D. This CDR3 comprises 13 residues. CDR1 is MGHDK and CDR2 is SYGVNS in the germline V gene. Between the trimmed V and J ends, which lost 2 bases and 6 bases, there was a span of 8 bases. The CDR3 spells CASSEGGIQPQHF. The CDR3 bases are TGTGCCAGCAGTGAAGGTGGAATTCAGCCCCAGCATTTT.

The sample holds a few counts of this clone. Other DNA sequences in the sample encode the same CDR3. This chain links TRBV5-1 with TRBJ1-1; a weak D match, TRBD1 (6 bases). Trimming removed 3 bases from V and 0 bases from J, with 9 bases in between. Germline V gene data show CDR1 as SGHRS and CDR2 as YFSETQ. The CDR3 is 14 amino acids. The CDR3 bases are TGCGCCAGCAGCTCCGGGACATTGAACACTGAAGCTTTCTTT. It yields the protein CASSSGTLNTEAFF.

V is TRBV19 and J is TRBJ2-3; possible D gene TRBD1, 6 bases. The V and J ends lost 6 bases and 6 bases respectively, with 7 bases between them. The CDR3 totals 11 residues. Germline V gives CDR1 LNHDA, CDR2 SQIVND (reference sequence). CDR3 amino acids: CASSTGDTQYF. DNA of the CDR3: TGTGCCAGTAGCACAGGGGATACGCAGTATTTT.

The chain links TRBV7-9 to TRBJ1-1, with D hard to call. V was cut by 4 bases and J by 3 bases, with 9 bases left in between. The CDR3 has 13 residues. Germline assignment: CDR1 SEHNR and CDR2 FQNEAQ (reference sequence). CDR3 nucleotides: TGTGCCAGCAGCTCGTACGGGGACACTGAAGCTTTCTTT. Amino acid sequence: CASSSYGDTEAFF.

This sequence joins TRBV9 and TRBJ1-1, with D possibly being TRBD1 (6 bases). The CDR3 is made up of 18 amino acids. Per germline, CDR1 SGDLS and CDR2 YYNGEE. The germline V and J ends were trimmed by 3 bases and 1 base, with 22 bases remaining between them. CDR3 in amino acids: CASSADPPSGEENTEAFF. For the CDR3, the DNA is TGTGCCAGCAGCGCAGACCCACCTTCAGGGGAGGAGAACACTGAAGCTTTCTTT.

The genes are TRBV6-5 and TRBJ2-7; TRBD1 matches 7 bases. J gave up 2 bases and V 4 bases, and 8 bases lay outside the gene matches. Germline V CDR1 and CDR2: MNHEY, SVGAGI. CDR3 length: 15 amino acids. The CDR3 reads CASSSTGTAPYEQYF. DNA for the CDR3: TGTGCCAGCAGTTCCACCGGGACAGCCCCCTACGAGCAGTACTTC.

The chain links TRBV5-4 to TRBJ2-5; D call uncertain. Germline-derived CDR1 and CDR2 are SGHNT and YYREEE (reference sequence). The CDR3 loop spans 13 amino acids. The ends were cut back, 4 bases at V and 4 bases at J, with 11 bases in the middle. CDR3 region: CASSPPSSETQYF. CDR3 nucleotide sequence: TGTGCCAGCAGCCCGCCCTCATCAGAGACCCAGTACTTC.

The rearrangement joins TRBV21-1 to TRBJ2-1; the table's D call, TRBD2, was not checked against the DNA. TRBV21-1 is given as a pseudogene. There are 17 residues in the CDR3. The CDR3 protein is CASSKGDGLAGAHEQFF. The CDR3, as DNA: TGTGCCAGCAGCAAAGGGGATGGACTAGCGGGAGCCCATGAGCAGTTCTTC.

The rearrangement joins TRBV6-5 to TRBJ2-1; D remains ambiguous. The V and J ends lost 4 bases and 2 bases respectively, with 9 bases between them. This CDR3 spans 14 amino acids. Per the germline V gene, CDR1 is MNHEY and CDR2 is SVGAGI. This chain's CDR3 is CASSSTVTYNEQFF. Written as DNA, the CDR3 is TGTGCCAGCAGTTCCACGGTAACCTACAATGAGCAGTTCTTC.

CDR3: CASSQEPAGAVSTDTQYF. CDR3 DNA: TGCGCCAGCAGCCAAGAGCCGGCGGGAGCCGTAAGCACAGATACGCAGTATTTT. This rearrangement joins TRBV4-3 to TRBJ2-3, with 7 bases fitting TRBD2. The CDR3 runs to 18 residues. Per germline, CDR1 LGHNA and CDR2 YSLEER. V gave up 0 bases and J gave up 0 bases; unmatched junction bases: 9.

The V gene is TRBV6-5, the J gene TRBJ1-6; TRBD1 might be the D (5 bases). The CDR3 covers 15 residues. Trimming left V 2 bases short and J 6 bases short, with 11 bases between. CDR1 and CDR2 (germline): MNHEY, SVGAGI. The CDR3 loop reads CASSYTQGFNSPLHF. DNA of the CDR3: TGTGCCAGCAGTTACACGCAGGGTTTTAATTCACCCCTCCACTTT.

The chain links TRBV11-2 to TRBJ1-5; D gene uncertain. Germline CDR1 reads SGHAT; CDR2 reads FQNNGV. Trimming stripped 2 bases from V and 0 bases from J, with 8 bases between. The length of the CDR3 is 15 residues. The CDR3 spells CASSLNPYSNQPQHF. The CDR3 bases are TGTGCCAGCAGCTTAAATCCGTATAGCAATCAGCCCCAGCATTTT.

A remark on this clone: Other DNA variants within this sample encode the same CDR3. The V call is TRBV5-4, the J call TRBJ1-6; a possible D gene is TRBD1 (5 bases). Germline lookup yields CDR1 SGHNT and CDR2 YYREEE (reference sequence). The length of the CDR3 is 13 residues. Trimming stripped 3 bases from V and 7 bases from J, with 8 bases between. CDR3 sequence (DNA): TGTGCCAGCAGCTGGGACGGCAATTCACCCCTCCACTTT. Its protein product is CASSWDGNSPLHF. Using reference TRBV5-4 and TRBJ1-6 for the parts outside the CDR3, the full variable domain is ETGVTQSPTHLIKTRGQQVTLRCSSQSGHNTVSWYQQALGQGPQFIFQYYREEENGRGNFPPRFSGLQFPNYSSELNVNALELDDSALYLCASSWDGNSPLHFGNGTRLTVT.